Sequencing of this T cell receptor (beta chain) was carried out in a study of T cell responses to AZD1222 COVID-19 vaccine. Generated by immunoSEQ multiplex PCR, the TCRdb table keeps only in-frame clones and is missing some. This table has some 170,000 clones, 70% to 90% appearing once. With regard to this clone: The antigen remains unidentified.

Study observations and caveats: There were repertoire samples only from the period after the peak T cell response. Recipients of AZD1222 seropositive at baseline numbered only 6 or 7.

Deletions cut 9 bases from V and 2 bases from J, with 16 bases between. The CDR3 loop spans 14 amino acids. The germline CDR1 and CDR2 sequences are LGHNT and FRNRAP. This specimen was peripheral blood, taken 28 days after the second dose of the MenACWY control vaccine. The genes are TRBV12-5 and TRBJ1-1; possibly TRBD1 for D (5 bases). The TCR comes from an adult who received the MenACWY meningococcal vaccine as a control. CDR3 sequence: CASVRGELNTEAFF. The DNA for the CDR3 is TGTGCTAGCGTCCGAGGGGAGCTTAACACTGAAGCTTTCTTT.